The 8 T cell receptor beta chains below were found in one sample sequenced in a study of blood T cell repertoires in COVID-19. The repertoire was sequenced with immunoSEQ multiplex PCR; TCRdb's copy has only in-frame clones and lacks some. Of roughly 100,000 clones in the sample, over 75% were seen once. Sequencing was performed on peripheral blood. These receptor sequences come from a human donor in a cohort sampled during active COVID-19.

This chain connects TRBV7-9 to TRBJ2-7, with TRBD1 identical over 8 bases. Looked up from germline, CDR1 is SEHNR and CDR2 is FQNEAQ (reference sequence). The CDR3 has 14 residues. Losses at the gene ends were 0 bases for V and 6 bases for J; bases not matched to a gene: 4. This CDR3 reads CASSLAGTGVEQYF. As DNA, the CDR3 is TGTGCCAGCAGCTTAGCGGGGACAGGCGTCGAGCAGTACTTC.

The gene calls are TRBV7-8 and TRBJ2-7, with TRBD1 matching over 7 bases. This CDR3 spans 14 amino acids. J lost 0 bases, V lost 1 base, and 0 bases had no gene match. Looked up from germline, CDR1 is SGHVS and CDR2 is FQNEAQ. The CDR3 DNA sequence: TGTGCCAGCAGCTTAGGGGACAGCTCCTACGAGCAGTACTTC. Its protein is CASSLGDSSYEQYF.

As DNA, the CDR3 is TGTGCCAGCAACCGACAGGGCTACGAGCAGTACTTC. It is translated as CASNRQGYEQYF. This chain joins TRBV2 and TRBJ2-7, with 7 bases lining up with TRBD1. V lost 7 bases to trimming and J lost 3 bases; unmatched junction nucleotides: 3. Germline values: CDR1 SNHLY, CDR2 FYNNEI. This CDR3 is 12 amino acids long.

The chain's CDR3 is CASRRTGGTDTQYF. DNA for the CDR3: TGTGCCAGCAGGCGGACAGGGGGGACAGATACGCAGTATTTT. The chain employs TRBV25-1 and TRBJ2-3; 10 bases map to TRBD1. Germline V gives CDR1 MGHDK, CDR2 SYGVNS. Germline trimming cut 6 bases from V and 3 bases from J; bases unmatched to any gene: 3. The CDR3 totals 14 residues.

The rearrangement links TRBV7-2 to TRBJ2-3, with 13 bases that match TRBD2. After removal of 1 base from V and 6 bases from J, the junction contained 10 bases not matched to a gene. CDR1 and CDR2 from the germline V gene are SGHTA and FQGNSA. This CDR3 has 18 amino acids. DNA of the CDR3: TGTGCCAGCAGCTTAGGTGCCGGACTAGCGGGAGTCGTGGATACGCAGTATTTT. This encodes CASSLGAGLAGVVDTQYF.

CDR3 in DNA: TGTGCCAGCTCACCACCGTACAGGGGAGGTAACACTGAAGCTTTCTTT. This translates into CASSPPYRGGNTEAFF. This chain joins TRBV18 and TRBJ1-1, with 7 bases lining up with TRBD1. J gave up 2 bases and V 0 bases, and 6 bases lay outside the gene matches. The CDR3 has 16 amino acids. From germline, CDR1 is KGHSH and CDR2 LQKENI.

The CDR3 region is CASRSSANSGNTIYF. Here the CDR3 DNA reads TGTGCCAGCAGGAGTAGTGCGAACTCTGGAAACACCATATATTTT. The V call is TRBV3-1 (or the pseudogene TRBV3-2), the J call TRBJ1-3; no firm D call. The CDR3 is 15 residues long. Between the trimmed V and J ends, which lost 6 bases and 0 bases, there was a span of 12 bases. CDR1 is LGHDT and CDR2 is YNNKEL in the germline V gene (reference sequence).

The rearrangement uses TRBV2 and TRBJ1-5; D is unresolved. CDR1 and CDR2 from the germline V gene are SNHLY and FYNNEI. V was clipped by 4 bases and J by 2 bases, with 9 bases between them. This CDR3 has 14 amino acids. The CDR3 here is CASSAGGGNQPQHF. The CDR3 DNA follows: TGTGCCAGCAGTGCTGGCGGAGGCAATCAGCCCCAGCATTTT.